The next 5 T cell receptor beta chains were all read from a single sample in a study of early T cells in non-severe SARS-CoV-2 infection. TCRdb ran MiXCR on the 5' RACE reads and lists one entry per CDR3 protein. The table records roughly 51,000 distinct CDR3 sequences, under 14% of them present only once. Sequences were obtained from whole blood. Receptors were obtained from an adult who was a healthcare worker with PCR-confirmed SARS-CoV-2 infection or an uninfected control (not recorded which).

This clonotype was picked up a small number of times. The DNA for the CDR3 is TGTGCCAGCAGCCCAGAGCGCCTAGGGGGGTTCAACACAGATACGCAGTATTTT. Protein: CASSPERLGGFNTDTQYF. The gene calls are TRBV28 and TRBJ2-3, with D perhaps being TRBD1 or TRBD2 (6 bases each). The CDR3 is 18 amino acids. V shed 6 bases and J shed 2 bases, with 24 bases lying between them. Germline-derived CDR1 and CDR2 are MDHEN and SYDVKM.

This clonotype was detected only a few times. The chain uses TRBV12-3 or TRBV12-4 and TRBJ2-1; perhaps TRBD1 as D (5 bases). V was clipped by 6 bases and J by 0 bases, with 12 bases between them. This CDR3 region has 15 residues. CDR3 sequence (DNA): TGTGCCAGCAGCCCTAGGGGAAGCTCCTACAATGAGCAGTTCTTC. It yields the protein CASSPRGSSYNEQFF.

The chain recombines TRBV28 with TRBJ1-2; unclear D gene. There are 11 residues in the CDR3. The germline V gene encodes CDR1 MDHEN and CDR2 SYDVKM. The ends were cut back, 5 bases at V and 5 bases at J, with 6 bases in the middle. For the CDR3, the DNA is TGTGCCAGCAGTGACACATATGGCTACACCTTC. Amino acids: CASSDTYGYTF.

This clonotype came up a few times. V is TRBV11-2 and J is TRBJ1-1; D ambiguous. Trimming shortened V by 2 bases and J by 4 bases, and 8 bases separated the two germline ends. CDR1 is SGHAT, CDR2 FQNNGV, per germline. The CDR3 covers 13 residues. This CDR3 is CASSLIGGTEAFF. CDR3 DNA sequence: TGTGCCAGCAGCTTAATCGGAGGCACTGAAGCTTTCTTT.

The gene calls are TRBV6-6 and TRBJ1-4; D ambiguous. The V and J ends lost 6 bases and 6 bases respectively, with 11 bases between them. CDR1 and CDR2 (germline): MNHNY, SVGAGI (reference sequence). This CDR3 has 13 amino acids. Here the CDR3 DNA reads TGTGCCAGCAGCCTAGTAGCTGATGAAAAACTGTTTTTT. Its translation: CASSLVADEKLFF.